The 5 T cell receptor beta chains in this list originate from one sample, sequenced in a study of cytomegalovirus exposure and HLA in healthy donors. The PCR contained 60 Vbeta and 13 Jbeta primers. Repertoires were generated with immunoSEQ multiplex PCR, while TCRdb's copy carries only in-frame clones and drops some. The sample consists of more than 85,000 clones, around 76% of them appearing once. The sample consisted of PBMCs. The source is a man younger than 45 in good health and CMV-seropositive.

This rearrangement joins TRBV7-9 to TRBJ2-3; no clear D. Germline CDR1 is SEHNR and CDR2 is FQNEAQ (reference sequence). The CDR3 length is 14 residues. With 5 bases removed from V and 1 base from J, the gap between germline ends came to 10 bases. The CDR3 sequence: CASSLSGGTDTQYF. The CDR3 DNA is TGTGCCAGCAGCCTTTCCGGTGGCACAGATACGCAGTATTTT.

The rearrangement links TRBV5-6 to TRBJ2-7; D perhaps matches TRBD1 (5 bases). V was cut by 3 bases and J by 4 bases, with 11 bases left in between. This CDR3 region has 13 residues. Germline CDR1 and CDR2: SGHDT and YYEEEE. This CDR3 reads CASSSRDAYEQYF. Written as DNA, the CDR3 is TGTGCCAGCAGCTCCAGGGATGCGTACGAGCAGTACTTC. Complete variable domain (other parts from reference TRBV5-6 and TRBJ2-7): DAGVTQSPTHLIKTRGQQVTLRCSPKSGHDTVSWYQQALGQGPQFIFQYYEEEERQRGNFPDRFSGHQFPNYSSELNVNALLLGDSALYLCASSSRDAYEQYFGPGTRLTVT.

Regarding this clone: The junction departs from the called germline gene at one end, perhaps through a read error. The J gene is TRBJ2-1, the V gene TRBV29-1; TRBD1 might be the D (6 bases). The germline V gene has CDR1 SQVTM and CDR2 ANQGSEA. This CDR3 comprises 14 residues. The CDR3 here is CGVMDSLTYNEQFF. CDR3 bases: TGCGGCGTGATGGACAGCTTAACCTACAATGAGCAGTTCTTC.

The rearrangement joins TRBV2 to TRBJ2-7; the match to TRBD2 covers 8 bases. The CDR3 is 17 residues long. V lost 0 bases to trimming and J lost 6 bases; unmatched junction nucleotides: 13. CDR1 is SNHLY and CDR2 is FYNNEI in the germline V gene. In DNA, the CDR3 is TGTGCCAGCAGTGAAGCGCTTGGGACGGGGGGGCCCCTCGAGCAGTACTTC. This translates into CASSEALGTGGPLEQYF.

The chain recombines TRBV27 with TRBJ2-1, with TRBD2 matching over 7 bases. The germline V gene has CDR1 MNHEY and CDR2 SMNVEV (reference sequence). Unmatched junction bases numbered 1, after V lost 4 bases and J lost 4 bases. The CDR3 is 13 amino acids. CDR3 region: CASSSGGYNEQFF. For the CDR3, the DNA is TGTGCCAGCAGTTCCGGGGGGTACAATGAGCAGTTCTTC.